One sample yielded the 8 T cell receptor beta chains listed below, sequenced in a study of cytomegalovirus exposure and HLA in healthy donors. The PCR made use of 60 Vbeta and 13 Jbeta primers. The data were produced by immunoSEQ multiplex PCR, yet TCRdb's version contains in-frame clones alone and is incomplete. The repertoire holds 110,000 to 150,000 clones, with 70% to 90% as singletons. The sequencing sample was made of PBMCs. Every receptor here comes from a woman in her thirties or forties in good health and CMV-seropositive.

CDR3 region: CASSLAAGGDSPLHF. DNA of the CDR3: TGTGCCAGCAGCTTAGCAGCGGGGGGCGATTCACCCCTCCACTTT. This rearrangement joins TRBV7-6 to TRBJ1-6; weak D call: TRBD1 (6 bases). CDR3 length equals 15 residues. The germline V gene encodes CDR1 SGHVS and CDR2 FNYEAQ. Trimming stripped 0 bases from V and 8 bases from J, with 11 bases between.

The gene calls are TRBV7-2 and TRBJ2-7; 10 nucleotides align to TRBD1. After removal of 3 bases from V and 3 bases from J, the junction contained 8 bases not matched to a gene. In germline, CDR1 is SGHTA, CDR2 FQGNSA. This CDR3 is built from 16 residues. The CDR3 loop reads CASSLDHGTGVYEQYF. The CDR3 DNA sequence: TGTGCCAGCAGCTTGGACCATGGGACAGGGGTCTACGAGCAGTACTTC.

The genes are TRBV5-1 and TRBJ1-2, with TRBD1 matching 8 bases. This CDR3 is built from 15 residues. V lost 2 bases, J lost 3 bases, and 6 bases stayed unmatched. In germline, CDR1 is SGHRS, CDR2 YFSETQ. The CDR3 DNA sequence: TGCGCCAGCAGCTTACGAACAGGGGGAGACTATGGCTACACCTTC. Translating it yields CASSLRTGGDYGYTF.

This clone was counted a few times. The rearrangement uses TRBV4-2 and TRBJ2-7; 8 nucleotides agree with TRBD1. Unmatched junction bases numbered 3, after V lost 1 base and J lost 4 bases. Germline values: CDR1 LGHNA, CDR2 YNFKEQ. This CDR3 contains 14 residues. The CDR3 DNA is TGTGCCAGCAGCCAAGGGACAGGGCAGTACGAGCAGTACTTC. Amino acid sequence: CASSQGTGQYEQYF.

The chain links TRBV28 to TRBJ1-5; D is unclear. In germline, CDR1 is MDHEN, CDR2 SYDVKM. CDR3 length: 16 amino acids. Deletions cut 6 bases from V and 5 bases from J, with 20 bases between. The CDR3 coding sequence is TGTGCCAGCAGCTCCCCCCCAACTAGGGCATATCAGCCCCAGCATTTT. This translates into CASSSPPTRAYQPQHF. The complete variable domain, with remaining parts taken from reference TRBV28 and TRBJ1-5, reads DVKVTQSSRYLVKRTGEKVFLECVQDMDHENMFWYRQDPGLGLRLIYFSYDVKMKEKGDIPEGYSVSREKKERFSLILESASTNQTSMYLCASSSPPTRAYQPQHFGDGTRLSIL.

This CDR3 reads CASSPQGMIGEQFF. DNA of the CDR3: TGTGCCAGCAGCCCCCAGGGTATGATCGGTGAGCAGTTCTTC. V usage is TRBV13 and J usage is TRBJ2-1, with D possibly TRBD1 on 5 matching bases. The V end lost 5 bases, the J end lost 9 bases, and 17 bases lay between the germline ends. The CDR3 consists of 14 residues. Germline V gene data show CDR1 as PRHDT and CDR2 as FYEKMQ (reference sequence). The variable domain in full, with the rest retrieved from reference TRBV13 and TRBJ2-1, is AAGVIQSPRHLIKEKRETATLKCYPIPRHDTVYWYQQGPGQDPQFLISFYEKMQSDKGSIPDRFSAQQFSDYHSELNMSSLELGDSALYFCASSPQGMIGEQFFGPGTRLTVL.

This clone was counted once. One end of the junction fails to match germline, which may point to a read error. This CDR3 is also generated by other DNA sequences in the sample. V is TRBV27 and J is TRBJ2-1; D is perhaps TRBD2 (5 bases). Germline V gene sequence: CDR1 MNHEY, CDR2 SMNVEV (reference sequence). This CDR3 contains 13 residues. This chain's CDR3 is CASSLWAGNEQFF. In DNA, the CDR3 is TGCGCCAGCAGTTTATGGGCGGGCAATGAGCAGTTCTTC.

Only a few counts were recorded for this clone. The chain couples TRBV18 to TRBJ1-4; D may be TRBD1 (6 bases). The CDR3 contains 16 residues. Between the trimmed V and J ends, which lost 3 bases and 0 bases, there was a span of 11 bases. Germline V gene lookup returns CDR1 KGHSH and CDR2 LQKENI. CDR3 amino acids: CASSPLKGATNEKLFF. CDR3 nucleotide sequence: TGTGCCAGCTCACCGTTGAAGGGGGCAACTAATGAAAAACTGTTTTTT.